This T cell receptor (beta chain) was recorded in a study of cytomegalovirus exposure and HLA in healthy donors. Whole-study results and caveats: Common viral pathogens seemed, in a later analysis, to connect with several of the most significant clusters. Accounts indicate the classifier identified cytomegalovirus status with strong specificity and sensitivity.

The germline CDR1 and CDR2 sequences are SQVTM and ANQGSEA. The CDR3 runs to 17 residues. Concerning this clone: Its cognate antigen is unknown. One end of the junction varies from germline; a read error may be responsible.

The PCR was carried out with 60 Vbeta primers and 13 Jbeta primers. Sequencing was performed with immunoSEQ multiplex PCR; in TCRdb, only in-frame clones are kept and a portion is missing. In the table there are roughly 300,000 clones, 70% to 90% of which are singletons. This chain connects TRBV29-1 to TRBJ2-6, with 11 bases fitting TRBD1. The TCR originated in a middle-aged man in good health and CMV-seropositive. Sequenced material: PBMCs. This CDR3 is CSAEGTGGSSGANVLTF. CDR3 coding DNA: TGCAGCGCTGAAGGGACAGGGGGATCCTCTGGGGCCAACGTCCTGACTTTC. The variable domain in full, with the rest retrieved from reference TRBV29-1 and TRBJ2-6, is SAVISQKPSRDICQRGTSLTIQCQVDSQVTMMFWYRQQPGQSLTLIATANQGSEATYESGFVIDKFPISRPNLTFSTLTVSNMSPEDSSIYLCSAEGTGGSSGANVLTFGAGSRLTVL.